The present T cell receptor beta chain was sequenced within a study of shared clonotypes between healthy human individuals. Assay used: immunoSEQ multiplex PCR; TCRdb lists only in-frame clones, some missing. The sample has around 1.9 million clones, about 94% seen once; the top ten hold more than 1.5%. V trimming: 4 bases; J trimming: 7 bases; junction bases outside the gene matches: 15. The CDR3 runs 16 residues. Germline V CDR1 and CDR2: MNHEY, SMNVEV (reference sequence). It was CD45RO-negative cells, positively selected for CCR7, that made up naive CD8 cells, with terminally differentiated effector memory CD45RA+ cells excluded.

V usage is TRBV27 and J usage is TRBJ1-2; TRBD1 matches at 7 bases. Input material: naive CD8+ T cells from PBMCs. The sequence came from a man in his late teens or twenties in good health. Some clones in this sample may be carry-over from other donors' samples. The CDR3 region has the DNA TGTGCCAGCAGTTCTCCGGGACAGCTCCTCCTCGGTGGCTACACCTTC. This translates into CASSSPGQLLLGGYTF.